This is a list of T cell receptor beta chains from one sample in a study of CD8+ T cells in alopecia areata. Only in-frame clones appear in the TCRdb table, and some are missing; sequencing was by immunoSEQ multiplex PCR. The table has 130,000 or so clones, approximately 60% seen once. Sequencing was performed on CD4+ T cells sorted from blood, taken at week 4, from a patient treated with tofacitinib. These receptors came from a human donor with alopecia areata. The CDR3 runs from the conserved cysteine through the conserved F or W. Fields, in order: D gene, CDR3 length, J gene, V gene, clone size, CDR3 DNA, CDR3 protein. D genes are given only for firm matches. Clone size is given for some rows only: seen once, a few or many times, or a class if the clone is expanded.

NA | 14 | TRBJ1-1 | TRBV7-3 | NA | TGTGCCAGCAGCTTAGTCGCAGGGAACACTGAAGCTTTCTTT | CASSLVAGNTEAFF
TRBD1 | 14 | TRBJ1-2 | TRBV29-1 | NA | TGCAGCGTTGACGTGGGGACAGACAACTATGGCTACACCTTC | CSVDVGTDNYGYTF
NA | 14 | TRBJ2-3 | TRBV6-6 | NA | TGTGCCAGCAGTTTCGAGGGGCGCACAGATACGCAGTATTTT | CASSFEGRTDTQYF
NA | 13 | TRBJ2-7 | TRBV18 | NA | TGTGCCAGCTCACCGGGACTTACCTACGAGCAGTACTTC | CASSPGLTYEQYF
NA | 11 | TRBJ1-2 | TRBV30 | NA | TGTGCCTGGAGTAATCGCTATGGCTACACCTTC | CAWSNRYGYTF
NA | 13 | TRBJ2-5 | TRBV5-1 | NA | TGCGCCAGCAGCTTGGACAGAGAAGAGACCCAGTACTTC | CASSLDREETQYF
TRBD2 | 14 | TRBJ2-5 | TRBV28 | NA | TGTGCCAGCAGCACCCTTGCGGGGGACGAGACCCAGTACTTC | CASSTLAGDETQYF
NA | 13 | TRBJ1-1 | TRBV6-5 | once | TGTGCCAGCAACGGGCCTTTGGACACTGAAGCTTTCTTT | CASNGPLDTEAFF
NA | 19 | TRBJ1-2 | TRBV28 | NA | TGTGCCAGCAGTTTCCTAGGCGTGTGGGACGGTAAAGCTAACTATGGCTACACCTTC | CASSFLGVWDGKANYGYTF
NA | 13 | TRBJ2-5 | TRBV7-9 | NA | TGTGCCAGCAGCTTTGGGGGCCAAGAGACCCAGTACTTC | CASSFGGQETQYF
TRBD2 | 15 | TRBJ2-1 | TRBV7-2 | NA | TGTGCCAGCAGCTCCACTAGCGGGATATTCAATGAGCAGTTCTTC | CASSSTSGIFNEQFF
TRBD2 | 18 | TRBJ2-7 | TRBV7-9 | few | TGTGCCAGCAGCTTAGACTTCTTCGGGACTAGCGGTTCCTACGAGCAGTACTTC | CASSLDFFGTSGSYEQYF
NA | 13 | TRBJ1-3 | TRBV30 | NA | TGTGCCTGGGAACAGACATCTGGAAACACCATATATTTT | CAWEQTSGNTIYF
NA | 13 | TRBJ1-2 | TRBV2 | NA | TGTGCCAGCAGTGAATTTTTCGGGGATGGCTACACCTTC | CASSEFFGDGYTF
TRBD1 | 15 | TRBJ2-5 | TRBV6-5 | NA | TGTGCCAGCAGCTCCGTGGGGACAGGGAGGGAGACCCAGTACTTC | CASSSVGTGRETQYF
TRBD2 | 19 | TRBJ2-7 | TRBV30 | NA | TGTGCCTGGAGTGTTTCCCGGGATCTCGGACTAGCGGGACCCTACGAGCAGTACTTC | CAWSVSRDLGLAGPYEQYF
NA | 13 | TRBJ1-3 | TRBV29-1 | few | TGCAGCGTTGCAACAGGGTACGGAAACACCATATATTTT | CSVATGYGNTIYF
NA | 13 | TRBJ1-1 | TRBV29-1 | NA | TGCAGCTCTCAATGGGCACTCAACACTGAAGCTTTCTTT | CSSQWALNTEAFF
TRBD1 | 17 | TRBJ2-6 | TRBV28 | few | TGTGCCAGCAGCCCCGACAGGGGAATGTCTGGGGCCAACGTCCTGACTTTC | CASSPDRGMSGANVLTF
TRBD1 | 16 | TRBJ2-3 | TRBV5-5 | NA | TGTGCCAGCAGCCCCGGACAGGGGGCAGGATCAGATACGCAGTATTTT | CASSPGQGAGSDTQYF
TRBD1 | 15 | TRBJ1-1 | TRBV15 | once | TGTGCCACCAGCAGAGAGCTCGGGACAGAAAAGAAAGCTTTCTTT | CATSRELGTEKKAFF
NA | 15 | TRBJ2-2 | TRBV27 | many | TGTGCCAGCAGTTTATGGGAGGCGAACACCGGGGAGCTGTTTTTT | CASSLWEANTGELFF
TRBD2 | 15 | TRBJ2-7 | TRBV30 | NA | TGTGCCTGGAGAACTAGCGGGATCAGCTCCTACGAGCAGTACTTC | CAWRTSGISSYEQYF
NA | 14 | TRBJ2-5 | TRBV5-1 | NA | TGCGCCAGCAGCTTGAGCTTGGCCGGGGAGACTCAGTACTTC | CASSLSLAGETQYF
TRBD1 | 16 | TRBJ2-2 | TRBV29-1 | NA | TGCAGCGTTGTTTACTGGACAGGGTTAGGCACCGGGGAGCTGTTTTTT | CSVVYWTGLGTGELFF
TRBD1 | 15 | TRBJ1-2 | TRBV19 | NA | TGTGCCAGTAGTACAATGACAGGGATGAGGGATGGCTACACCTTC | CASSTMTGMRDGYTF
NA | 12 | TRBJ2-1 | TRBV7-9 | NA | TGTGCCAGCAGCCTTGACCTCAATGAGCAGTTCTTC | CASSLDLNEQFF
NA | 12 | TRBJ1-5 | TRBV6-6 | NA | TGTGCCAGCAGCAGGGACAATCAGCCCCAGCATTTT | CASSRDNQPQHF
TRBD1 | 15 | TRBJ1-1 | TRBV7-8 | NA | TGTGCCAGCAGCTTAGGGACAGGGGCGCTCACTGAAGCTTTCTTT | CASSLGTGALTEAFF
NA | 13 | TRBJ2-5 | TRBV27 | NA | TGTGCCAGCAGTCGCTCCCGGGGCGAGACCCAGTACTTC | CASSRSRGETQYF
TRBD2 | 14 | TRBJ2-7 | TRBV2 | few | TGTGCCAGCAGTGTAGCGGGGGGGCCCGACGAGCAGTACTTC | CASSVAGGPDEQYF
NA | 13 | TRBJ2-5 | TRBV30 | once | TGTGTCCAAAAATTCCTAGCCCAAGAGACCCAGTACTTC | CVQKFLAQETQYF
NA | 15 | TRBJ2-6 | TRBV9 | NA | TGTGCCAGCAGCGTAACGCCCTCTGGGGCCAACGTCCTGACTTTC | CASSVTPSGANVLTF
NA | 13 | TRBJ2-7 | TRBV29-1 | NA | TGCAGCGTTGAAGGGCAGGGCGAGTACGAGCAGTACTTC | CSVEGQGEYEQYF
TRBD1 | 14 | TRBJ2-5 | TRBV5-1 | NA | TGCGCCAGCAGCCGGGACAGGGATAGAGAGACCCAGTACTTC | CASSRDRDRETQYF
TRBD1 | 13 | TRBJ1-1 | TRBV2 | NA | TGTGCCAGCAGGCTGACAGGGGACACTGAAGCTTTCTTT | CASRLTGDTEAFF
TRBD1 | 13 | TRBJ1-2 | TRBV6-5 | few | TGTGCCAGCAGGTTGGGACAGGGGTATGGCTACACCTTC | CASRLGQGYGYTF
NA | 14 | TRBJ1-1 | TRBV7-3 | NA | TGTGCCAGCAGCCTCAATGGAGGGGTCACTGAAGCTTTCTTT | CASSLNGGVTEAFF
TRBD2 | 14 | TRBJ2-5 | TRBV27 | few | TGTGCCACCAGGGAACTAGCGGTCGGAGAGACCCAGTACTTC | CATRELAVGETQYF
NA | 12 | TRBJ2-3 | TRBV7-9 | NA | TGTGCCAGCAGCCCCCAACCAGATACGCAGTATTTT | CASSPQPDTQYF
TRBD2 | 17 | TRBJ2-1 | TRBV29-1 | NA | TGCAGCGTTGTGGGACTAGCGGGGTCCCGCTCCTACAATGAGCAGTTCTTC | CSVVGLAGSRSYNEQFF
TRBD2 | 17 | TRBJ2-5 | TRBV7-9 | NA | TGTGCCAGCAGCTTAGCCAGGACTAGCGGGAGGGCAGAGACCCAGTACTTC | CASSLARTSGRAETQYF
NA | 13 | TRBJ2-3 | TRBV6-6 | NA | TGTGCCAGCAACCCTAGCGGCACAGATACGCAGTATTTT | CASNPSGTDTQYF
NA | 14 | TRBJ1-2 | TRBV6-5 | NA | TGTGCCAGCAGTTACTTGGGCAGGGGTTATGGCTACACCTTC | CASSYLGRGYGYTF
TRBD1 | 13 | TRBJ1-4 | TRBV29-1 | few | TGCAGCGTTGAGGACAGGCGGGGTGAAAAACTGTTTTTT | CSVEDRRGEKLFF
NA | 11 | TRBJ2-5 | TRBV18 | NA | TGTGCCAGCTCACCTCAAGAGACCCAGTACTTC | CASSPQETQYF
NA | 14 | TRBJ2-7 | TRBV7-2 | NA | TGTGCCAGCAGCTACTTAGTACGGGGCTACGAGCAGTACTTC | CASSYLVRGYEQYF
NA | 13 | TRBJ1-2 | TRBV9 | NA | TGTGCCAGCAGCGTAGGGGTCACGATGGGCTACACCTTC | CASSVGVTMGYTF
TRBD1 | 13 | TRBJ2-7 | TRBV2 | many | TGTGCCAGCGAAAAACAGGGGACCTACGAGCAGTACTTC | CASEKQGTYEQYF
TRBD1 | 14 | TRBJ2-3 | TRBV29-1 | NA | TGCAGCGGCCGAGACAGGGGGCGCCGGGATACGCAGTATTTT | CSGRDRGRRDTQYF